Listed below are T cell receptor beta chains from one sample, sequenced in a study of T cells in localized non-small cell lung cancer. Measured with immunoSEQ multiplex PCR; TCRdb has only the in-frame clones, and not every one. The table includes about 26,000 clones, over 75% detected once. This specimen consisted of peripheral blood, obtained before any cancer treatment. The receptors shown here come from a man aged 40-75 years with stage III squamous cell lung carcinoma. CDR3s include the opening cysteine and the closing phenylalanine or tryptophan. A D gene is named only where the DNA matches it firmly. Expanded clones get a size class; other rows say once, few or many, or leave the size out.

size	V	J	D	DNA	CDR3
NA	TRBV6-5	TRBJ1-2	NA	TGTGCCAGCACACAAACATTTGGTTTCGGCTACACCTTC	CASTQTFGFGYTF
NA	TRBV7-2	TRBJ2-4	TRBD1	TGTGCCAGCAGCTTGGGACAGATAAACATTCAGTACTTC	CASSLGQINIQYF
NA	TRBV6-6	TRBJ1-4	NA	TGTGCCAGCATCAGGGGAGGGGATGAAAAACTGTTTTTT	CASIRGGDEKLFF
NA	TRBV5-1	TRBJ1-6	TRBD1	TGCGCCAGCAGCTTGGGACAGGGATCGCACTCCTATAATTCACCCCTCCACTTT	CASSLGQGSHSYNSPLHF
NA	TRBV7-2	TRBJ1-2	NA	TGTGCCAGCAGCTTAGGTGGGACACGCCGCAAGACCGCCTATGGCTACACCTTC	CASSLGGTRRKTAYGYTF
NA	TRBV28	TRBJ2-7	NA	TGTGCCAGCAGTCCTGGAGGGGCGGGCCACGAGCAGTACTTC	CASSPGGAGHEQYF
NA	TRBV5-1	TRBJ1-3	NA	TGCGCCAGCACCCGGACGGGTCTTAGGAGCTCTGGAAACACCATATATTTT	CASTRTGLRSSGNTIYF
NA	TRBV5-5	TRBJ2-3	TRBD1	TGTGCCAGCAGCCATACCGGGACAGGGGGCGCCTTGGTAGGCCCAGATACGCAGTATTTT	CASSHTGTGGALVGPDTQYF
NA	TRBV7-8	TRBJ2-1	NA	TGTGCCAGCAGCGCGATCTTCCCCCGTGAGCAGTTCTTC	CASSAIFPREQFF
few	TRBV29-1	TRBJ1-2	NA	TGCAGCGTTGAAGGGACGCCAAGCTACACCTTC	CSVEGTPSYTF
NA	TRBV7-8	TRBJ1-1	NA	TGTGCCAGCAGCTTATCGGGGAACACTGAAGCTTTCTTT	CASSLSGNTEAFF
NA	TRBV11-2	TRBJ2-3	TRBD1	TGTGCCAGCAGCCTGACAGGGGAAAGCTTCACAGATACGCAGTATTTT	CASSLTGESFTDTQYF
NA	TRBV10-3	TRBJ1-2	NA	TGTGCCATCAGTCCGGGACAAAACTATGGCTACACCTTC	CAISPGQNYGYTF
NA	TRBV6-1	TRBJ1-3	NA	TGTGCCAGCAGGGTGCCCATCCCAGGCACCATATATTTT	CASRVPIPGTIYF
NA	TRBV7-9	TRBJ1-5	NA	TGTGCCAGCATGCGAGCCGCCGGGGGTTTCTGTCAGCCCCAGCATTTT	CASMRAAGGFCQPQHF
NA	TRBV5-6	TRBJ2-7	NA	TGTGCCAGCAGCTTAAGTCAGCGGGACGAGCAGTACTTC	CASSLSQRDEQYF
NA	TRBV15	TRBJ2-5	NA	TGTGCCACCAGCAGACAACAGGGATTCGGGGAGACCCAGTACTTC	CATSRQQGFGETQYF
few	TRBV21-1	TRBJ2-4	NA	TGTGCCAGCAGCGCCGGCCGCCAGCCACTAGCCAAAAACATTCAGTACTTC	CASSAGRQPLAKNIQYF
NA	TRBV11-3	TRBJ2-7	TRBD2	TGTGCCAGCAGCCCGGGGGGGTCCTACGAGCAGTACTTC	CASSPGGSYEQYF
once	TRBV11-3	TRBJ2-2	NA	TGTGCCAGCAGCTCCCCCGTGGGGCCTAGCTCCAACACCGGGGAGCTGTTTTTT	CASSSPVGPSSNTGELFF
NA	TRBV5-4	TRBJ1-4	NA	TGTGCCAGCAGCTTGGACAGGGCCGTCAATGAAAAACTGTTTTTT	CASSLDRAVNEKLFF
few	TRBV5-4	TRBJ2-2	NA	TGTGCCAGCAGCACGAGTGGGGAGCTGTTTTTT	CASSTSGELFF
NA	TRBV28	TRBJ1-2	NA	TGTGCCAGCAGTTTGGGGGCCGACTATGGCTACACCTTC	CASSLGADYGYTF
NA	TRBV6-5	TRBJ2-2	TRBD2	TGTGCCAGCAAGCCCGGGACTAGCGTGGGCGGGGAGCTGTTTTTT	CASKPGTSVGGELFF
once	TRBV21-1	TRBJ2-5	NA	TGTGCCAGCTTCGGACTAGCTCGAGACGAGGGGGAGACCCAGTACTTC	CASFGLARDEGETQYF
NA	TRBV7-9	TRBJ1-1	NA	TGTGCCAGCAGACCAAACAGGGCAGGGACCACTGAAGCTTTCTTT	CASRPNRAGTTEAFF
NA	TRBV7-9	TRBJ2-5	NA	TGTGCCAGCAGCTTGGCTACAGGGGGGGGAGAGACCCAGTACTTC	CASSLATGGGETQYF
NA	TRBV19	TRBJ1-5	NA	TGTGCCAGTGGCTCAAACTGGGGGAATCAGCCCCAGCATTTT	CASGSNWGNQPQHF
NA	TRBV6-1	TRBJ1-2	NA	TGTGCCAGCAGAGACCGGGCCCAAGCTACTTATGGCTACACCTTC	CASRDRAQATYGYTF
NA	TRBV7-9	TRBJ2-2	NA	TGTGCCAGCTTAAAAACCGGGGAGCTGTTTTTT	CASLKTGELFF
NA	TRBV7-3	TRBJ2-6	NA	TGTGCCAGCAGCCTAGACTCTGGGGCCAACGTCCTGACTTTC	CASSLDSGANVLTF
few	TRBV6-5	TRBJ1-1	NA	TGTGCCAGCAGTCCCTCCTTTTCTACCAACACTGAAGCTTTCTTT	CASSPSFSTNTEAFF
NA	TRBV5-8	TRBJ1-2	TRBD1	TGTGCTACACCGGGACAGGTGGACTTGGGCTACACCTTC	CATPGQVDLGYTF
NA	TRBV18	TRBJ2-1	NA	TGTGCCAGCTCACCCCCTTCCGCCTACAATGAGCAGTTCTTC	CASSPPSAYNEQFF
NA	TRBV6-1	TRBJ1-1	NA	TGTGCCAGCAGTGAAAGAGGGCGGATAGAAGCTTTCTTT	CASSERGRIEAFF
NA	TRBV28	TRBJ2-7	TRBD1	TGTGCCAGCAGTTCGGGACAGTCCTACGAGCAGTACTTC	CASSSGQSYEQYF
NA	TRBV11-3	TRBJ2-5	TRBD2	TGTGCCAGCAGCTTTCCGGGAGGGGAGACCCAGTACTTC	CASSFPGGETQYF
few	TRBV7-2	TRBJ1-6	NA	TGTGCCAGCAGCTTTCAACAGTACGCACCCCTCCACTTT	CASSFQQYAPLHF
NA	TRBV9	TRBJ1-4	NA	TGTGCCAGCAGCCCCCATGCTGCAACTAATGAAAAACTGTTTTTT	CASSPHAATNEKLFF
NA	TRBV2	TRBJ1-5	NA	TGTGCCAGCAGGGAGGGGGGAATTGGGTATAGTAGCAATCAGCCCCAGCATTTT	CASREGGIGYSSNQPQHF
NA	TRBV20-1	TRBJ2-1	TRBD1	TGCAGTGCTCGCTACAGGGGCGGGCAGTTCTTC	CSARYRGGQFF
NA	TRBV18	TRBJ2-1	TRBD2	TGTGCCAGCTCACCAGCGGGGGGGCCCTACAATGAGCAGTTCTTC	CASSPAGGPYNEQFF
NA	TRBV27	TRBJ2-3	TRBD1	TGTGCCAGCAGTAAGGGACAGGGTAGTCGCACAGATACGCAGTATTTT	CASSKGQGSRTDTQYF
few	TRBV11-3	TRBJ2-1	NA	TGTGCCAGCGGACTTTATCTTGGGGGTGAGCAGTTCTTC	CASGLYLGGEQFF
few	TRBV2	TRBJ1-1	NA	TGTGCCAGCAGTGAACGTCGGGGTGCGAACACTGAAGCTTTCTTT	CASSERRGANTEAFF
NA	TRBV6-6	TRBJ1-3	NA	TGTGCCAGCAGTCGAGAGGACAGCTGGTTGACCATATATTTT	CASSREDSWLTIYF
NA	TRBV7-8	TRBJ2-4	TRBD1	TGTGCCAGCAGCTCCCCCCGGGACAGGGGTATTAACATTCAGTACTTC	CASSSPRDRGINIQYF
NA	TRBV29-1	TRBJ1-2	NA	TGCAGCGTTGAAAACATAAAGAGGGGCTACACCTTC	CSVENIKRGYTF
NA	TRBV7-9	TRBJ2-3	TRBD2	TGTGCCAGCAGCTTAGCGCTGGCGGGAGGGGTCACAGATACGCAGTATTTT	CASSLALAGGVTDTQYF
NA	TRBV7-9	TRBJ2-5	NA	TGTGCCAGCAGCTTCCAGGGGGGGCAAGAGACCCAGTACTTC	CASSFQGGQETQYF
few	TRBV10-3	TRBJ1-1	TRBD1	TGTGCCATCAGTATTAAAGAGACAGGGGGGAGCACTGAAGCTTTCTTT	CAISIKETGGSTEAFF
NA	TRBV11-3	TRBJ2-1	TRBD1	TGTGCCAGCAGCAATCGGGGAGACAGGGGTAATGAGCAGTTCTTC	CASSNRGDRGNEQFF
NA	TRBV5-1	TRBJ2-5	TRBD1	TGCGCCAGCAGACACGGGACAGCCTTCCAAGAGACCCAGTACTTC	CASRHGTAFQETQYF
NA	TRBV27	TRBJ2-1	TRBD2	TGTGCCAGCAGTTTATGGAGCGGGAGTAGGAATGAGCAGTTCTTC	CASSLWSGSRNEQFF